These 8 T cell receptor beta chains were sequenced from one sample in a study of T-cell memory formation after mild COVID-19. Via MiXCR, TCRdb re-called the 5' RACE reads, giving one row per CDR3 protein. Here the sample spans about 200,000 distinct CDR3 sequences, over 7.5% being singletons. Input material: PBMCs or a T cell subset sorted from them (not recorded which). The receptors come from a man aged 18 to 30 who had mild COVID-19 (a few samples of this study predate the infection). Cell type and time point are not known.

This clonotype is a singleton in its sample. The V and J genes are TRBV15 and TRBJ1-1; no definite D call. Germline values: CDR1 LNHNV, CDR2 YYDKDF (reference sequence). The V gene lost 1 base and the J gene lost 2 bases, with 8 bases spanning the gap. The CDR3 runs 14 residues. CDR3 bases: TGTGCCACCAGCAGAGGTCGGGATAACACTGAAGCTTTCTTT. Translated, it gives CATSRGRDNTEAFF.

This clonotype was seen a handful of times. This chain joins TRBV7-2 and TRBJ1-3; D gene unclear. The CDR3 runs to 14 residues. CDR1 SGHTA and CDR2 FQGNSA come from the germline V gene. V lost 5 bases and J 0 bases, leaving 8 bases between the germline ends. DNA of the CDR3: TGTGCCAGCAGCCCGGCCCACTCTGGAAACACCATATATTTT. Residues: CASSPAHSGNTIYF.

The rearrangement joins TRBV5-1 to TRBJ1-4, with a weak D call TRBD1 (6 bases). Germline CDR1 reads SGHRS; CDR2 reads YFSETQ. CDR3 length: 16 amino acids. Deletions cut 2 bases from V and 1 base from J, with 12 bases between. CDR3 DNA: TGCGCCAGCAGCTTACGGGGGCGGGAAACTAATGAAAAACTGTTTTTT. It yields the protein CASSLRGRETNEKLFF.

This clonotype was seen only a few times. This chain links TRBV13 with TRBJ2-7; D is unresolved. CDR1 and CDR2 (germline): PRHDT, FYEKMQ (reference sequence). The V end lost 0 bases, the J end lost 6 bases, and 12 bases lay between the germline ends. CDR3 length: 14 residues. The CDR3 bases are TGTGCCAGCAGCTTAGGCCCCCCAGCTCCCGAGCAGTACTTC. It translates to CASSLGPPAPEQYF.

The CDR3 here is CASNLGQALRPQHF. CDR3 DNA sequence: TGTGCCAGCAACCTTGGACAGGCCCTTCGGCCCCAGCATTTT. The chain is built from TRBV12-3 or TRBV12-4 and TRBJ1-5, with 7 nucleotides matching TRBD1. CDR3 length: 14 amino acids. V gave up 7 bases and J gave up 9 bases; unmatched junction bases: 12.

Ten or more counts support this clonotype. The chain employs TRBV29-1 and TRBJ2-1; D is perhaps TRBD2 (5 bases). This CDR3 has 17 amino acids. The germline V and J ends were trimmed by 1 base and 7 bases, with 23 bases remaining between them. Per the germline V gene, CDR1 is SQVTM and CDR2 is ANQGSEA. DNA for the CDR3: TGCAGCGTTGAAGGTCGTTCGGGATTGGGGTTTGGAAATGAGCAGTTCTTC. It translates to CSVEGRSGLGFGNEQFF.

The rearrangement links TRBV20-1 to TRBJ1-2; 11 positions agree with TRBD1. The CDR3 runs 15 residues. The V and J ends lost 6 bases and 7 bases, in that order; junction bases with no gene match: 13. CDR1 is DFQATT and CDR2 is SNEGSKA in the germline V gene (reference sequence). CDR3 amino acids: CSAIRPGQGEVGYTF. CDR3 nucleotides: TGCAGTGCCATAAGACCGGGACAGGGGGAAGTTGGCTACACCTTC.

This clonotype was counted at least ten times. The CDR3 protein is CASSSGTRENQPQHF. The CDR3 bases are TGTGCCAGCAGCTCCGGGACAAGGGAGAATCAGCCCCAGCATTTT. This sequence joins TRBV7-2 and TRBJ1-5, with D perhaps matching TRBD1 (6 bases). This CDR3 spans 15 amino acids. Germline CDR1 and CDR2: SGHTA and FQGNSA. V lost 4 bases to trimming and J lost 4 bases, with 14 bases between them.